What follows are 24 T cell receptor beta chains derived from one specimen sequenced in a study of control samples from healthy donors and cancer patients (dated by TCRdb to the early 2020s). Receptor libraries were prepared by the immunoSEQ multiplex PCR assay. The source is immuneACCESS, and TCRdb retained only in-frame sequences with V and J called. Part of the clones is not carried over; for the studies checked, unresolved V genes explain less than half of this, and the remainder is unexplained. This sample holds 90,000 to 130,000 clones; roughly 79% were observed only once. Of the sample, under 8.5% is held by the ten largest clones. Sequencing was carried out using blood. Source of these receptors: a man between 18 and 29 years old in good health.

There are a few counts of this clone. This chain joins TRBV19 and TRBJ1-2; TRBD1 matches at 7 bases. Germline assignment: CDR1 LNHDA and CDR2 SQIVND (reference sequence). The length of the CDR3 is 15 residues. Trimming at V came to 4 bases and at J to 5 bases, leaving 10 bases not matched to a gene. For the CDR3, the DNA is TGTGCCAGTAGTAGCAATACCGGGACAGCGTATGGCTACACCTTC. Protein: CASSSNTGTAYGYTF.

For this clone: This specimen includes other DNA sequences encoding the same CDR3. The chain links TRBV15 to TRBJ1-1, with D possibly being TRBD1 (6 bases). The ends were cut back, 1 base at V and 6 bases at J, with 12 bases in the middle. Germline CDR1 is LNHNV and CDR2 is YYDKDF (reference sequence). The CDR3 contains 14 residues. In nucleotides, the CDR3 is TGTGCCACCAGCAGAGCCTCGGGGGCTGCTGAAGCTTTCTTT. It codes for CATSRASGAAEAFF.

The chain couples TRBV11-2 to TRBJ1-5, with D perhaps TRBD1 (5 bases). Trimming shortened V by 5 bases and J by 6 bases, and 14 bases separated the two germline ends. Germline lookup yields CDR1 SGHAT and CDR2 FQNNGV. The CDR3 is made up of 14 amino acids. CDR3 amino acids: CASSNNGGSQPQHF. CDR3 nucleotide sequence: TGTGCCAGCAGCAACAATGGGGGTTCTCAGCCCCAGCATTTT.

This CDR3 is CASSQAGVPETQYF. The CDR3 nucleotides are TGTGCCAGCAGCCAAGCTGGCGTACCCGAGACCCAGTACTTC. The rearrangement links TRBV14 to TRBJ2-5, with D unresolved. V was clipped by 1 base and J by 5 bases, with 11 bases between them. CDR3 length equals 14 residues. From germline, CDR1 is SGHDN and CDR2 FVKESK.

This clone appeared once. The rearrangement joins TRBV5-1 to TRBJ1-2; 12 nucleotides match TRBD1. This CDR3 is 16 amino acids long. Germline V gives CDR1 SGHRS, CDR2 YFSETQ. J lost 6 bases, V lost 4 bases, and 10 bases had no gene match. The CDR3 here is CASSPSTGTGGDGYTF. CDR3 DNA sequence: TGCGCCAGCAGCCCAAGTACCGGGACAGGGGGCGATGGCTACACCTTC.

V usage is TRBV23-1 and J usage is TRBJ2-3; maybe TRBD1 (6 bases). TRBV23-1 is marked as an open reading frame, function uncertain. Trimming shortened V by 11 bases and J by 5 bases, and 20 bases separated the two germline ends. The CDR3 totals 14 residues. The CDR3 region has the DNA TGCGCCGTACAGGGTAGGAGCCTTTTAGATACGCAGTATTTT. Residues: CAVQGRSLLDTQYF.

This clone was seen once. V is TRBV5-4 and J is TRBJ1-2; unclear D gene. V was cut by 4 bases and J by 1 base, with 11 bases left in between. This CDR3 region has 14 residues. The V gene's germline CDR1 is SGHNT and CDR2 YYREEE (reference sequence). The CDR3 DNA reads TGTGCCAGCAGCCGCGGAAAGGATAACTATGGCTACACCTTC. Translated: CASSRGKDNYGYTF. The entire variable domain, with the rest obtained from reference TRBV5-4 and TRBJ1-2, is as follows: ETGVTQSPTHLIKTRGQQVTLRCSSQSGHNTVSWYQQALGQGPQFIFQYYREEENGRGNFPPRFSGLQFPNYSSELNVNALELDDSALYLCASSRGKDNYGYTFGSGTRLTVV.

The rearrangement links TRBV7-6 to TRBJ1-1; a weak D match, TRBD1 (5 bases). CDR3 length: 16 residues. Germline V CDR1 and CDR2: SGHVS, FNYEAQ. V shed 3 bases and J shed 3 bases, with 17 bases lying between them. As DNA, the CDR3 is TGTGCCAGCAGCTTCGTTCCCTCAGGGCGCGACACTGAAGCTTTCTTT. Protein sequence: CASSFVPSGRDTEAFF.

V and J are TRBV5-4 and TRBJ2-5; TRBD2 matches 9 bases. J was trimmed by 4 bases and V by 0 bases; bases with no gene match: 10. Germline V gives CDR1 SGHNT, CDR2 YYREEE (reference sequence). CDR3 length: 17 residues. CDR3 sequence reads: CASSLVGRGGLGETQYF. The DNA of the CDR3 is TGTGCCAGCAGCTTGGTTGGGCGGGGGGGCCTTGGAGAGACCCAGTACTTC.

The CDR3 region is CATSLDGADTQYF. The CDR3 nucleotides read TGTGCCACCAGTTTAGACGGAGCAGATACGCAGTATTTT. The chain combines TRBV24-1 with TRBJ2-3; no firm D call. Germline CDR1 KGHDR, CDR2 SFDVKD. The V and J ends lost 6 bases and 4 bases respectively, with 10 bases between them. The CDR3 sequence is 13 residues long.

The chain uses TRBV19 and TRBJ2-2; possible D gene TRBD2, 6 bases. With 3 bases removed from V and 6 bases from J, the gap between germline ends came to 14 bases. CDR1 is LNHDA, CDR2 SQIVND, per germline (reference sequence). This CDR3 is 15 amino acids long. CDR3 region: CASSIGGILAGELFF. The CDR3 DNA reads as TGTGCCAGTAGTATCGGAGGGATCCTTGCCGGGGAGCTGTTTTTT.

The rearrangement joins TRBV14 to TRBJ1-2, with D hard to call. Trimming stripped 1 base from V and 4 bases from J, with 13 bases between. The CDR3 extends over 15 amino acids. Germline CDR1 SGHDN, CDR2 FVKESK. CDR3 DNA: TGTGCCAGCAGCCAAGCCGTGGGCAGGACCTATGGCTACACCTTC. This sequence encodes CASSQAVGRTYGYTF.

The chain has TRBV19 and TRBJ2-7; 11 bases map to TRBD1. The CDR3 is 14 amino acids. With V trimmed by 3 bases and J by 3 bases, 1 base remained unmatched. Germline-derived CDR1 and CDR2 are LNHDA and SQIVND (reference sequence). CDR3 DNA sequence: TGTGCCAGTAGTATCGGGACAGGGGGCTACGAGCAGTACTTC. It translates to CASSIGTGGYEQYF.

This clone has a single count. The chain links TRBV5-1 to TRBJ1-3, with D possibly being TRBD1 (6 bases). Looked up from germline, CDR1 is SGHRS and CDR2 is YFSETQ. CDR3 length equals 14 residues. Trimming cost V 2 bases and J 4 bases, with 10 bases left between them. Written as DNA, the CDR3 is TGCGCCAGCAGCTTAACAGGGCTGGGAAACACCATATATTTT. Amino acid sequence: CASSLTGLGNTIYF.

This clone appeared a single time. The chain couples TRBV5-1 to TRBJ1-1; 7 positions match TRBD1. This CDR3 has 15 amino acids. Germline-derived CDR1 and CDR2 are SGHRS and YFSETQ. Trimming cost V 2 bases and J 3 bases; bases outside gene matches: 7. CDR3 in amino acids: CASSFQGGRDTEAFF. The DNA for the CDR3 is TGCGCCAGCAGCTTCCAGGGGGGCCGTGACACTGAAGCTTTCTTT.

This clone occurred once. This chain joins TRBV28 and TRBJ2-1, with D possibly matching TRBD2 (6 bases). V was shortened by 4 bases and J by 4 bases, with 14 bases between the two germline ends. The germline CDR1 and CDR2 sequences are MDHEN and SYDVKM. This CDR3 is 15 amino acids long. The CDR3 region is CASSSTGTPYNEQFF. The CDR3 nucleotides read TGTGCCAGCAGTTCAACCGGGACTCCATACAATGAGCAGTTCTTC.

The J gene is TRBJ1-2, the V gene TRBV5-1; D uncertain. This CDR3 has 14 amino acids. Trimming stripped 0 bases from V and 3 bases from J, with 9 bases between. CDR1 is SGHRS and CDR2 is YFSETQ in the germline V gene. The CDR3, as DNA: TGCGCCAGCAGCTTGGCCGGGGATTACTATGGCTACACCTTC. It is translated as CASSLAGDYYGYTF.

V and J are TRBV12-5 and TRBJ1-4, with D perhaps TRBD1 (5 bases). Germline V CDR1 and CDR2: LGHNT, FRNRAP. Trimming took off 3 bases at V and 5 bases at J, with 16 bases between the two ends. The CDR3 is 16 amino acids. The CDR3 nucleotides read TGTGCTAGTGGTTTCTTTAATCGTGGGGGGAATGAAAAACTGTTTTTT. This gives the protein CASGFFNRGGNEKLFF.

The chain links TRBV6-6 to TRBJ2-5; D ambiguous. The CDR3 extends over 13 amino acids. The V gene's germline CDR1 is MNHNY and CDR2 SVGAGI (reference sequence). V was trimmed by 4 bases and J by 2 bases, leaving 8 bases between them. The CDR3 region is CASSWVMQETQYF. The CDR3 coding sequence is TGTGCCAGCAGTTGGGTGATGCAAGAGACCCAGTACTTC.

The V and J genes are TRBV11-2 and TRBJ1-3, with D maybe TRBD1 (5 bases). Germline-derived CDR1 and CDR2 are SGHAT and FQNNGV. The CDR3 spans 15 residues. Trimming took off 4 bases at V and 2 bases at J, with 12 bases between the two ends. In DNA form, the CDR3 reads TGTGCCAGCAGCTCCGGTGGGGGGGCTGGAAACACCATATATTTT. It is translated as CASSSGGGAGNTIYF.

The chain is built from TRBV2 and TRBJ1-5; no reliable D call. The CDR3 is 13 amino acids. The V gene lost 2 bases and the J gene lost 4 bases, with 6 bases spanning the gap. Germline values: CDR1 SNHLY, CDR2 FYNNEI. CDR3 residues: CASSENRNQPQHF. CDR3 DNA: TGTGCCAGCAGTGAAAACAGAAATCAGCCCCAGCATTTT.

This chain joins TRBV6-6 and TRBJ1-5; 10 nucleotides agree with TRBD1. V shed 7 bases, J shed 5 bases, and the junction held 8 bases outside the gene matches. The CDR3 extends over 15 amino acids. The germline gives CDR1 MNHNY, CDR2 SVGAGI (reference sequence). The CDR3, as DNA: TGTGCCAGCACTAAATCTGGGACAGGGGATCAGCCCCAGCATTTT. Translation: CASTKSGTGDQPQHF.

The V gene is TRBV6-5, the J gene TRBJ2-5; weak D call: TRBD2 (6 bases). With 7 bases removed from V and 4 bases from J, the gap between germline ends came to 19 bases. The germline V gene has CDR1 MNHEY and CDR2 SVGAGI. The CDR3 runs 15 residues. The CDR3 sequence is CASISIGGIGETQYF. The CDR3 DNA follows: TGTGCCAGCATCTCAATCGGCGGGATCGGAGAGACCCAGTACTTC.

This chain joins TRBV19 and TRBJ1-1, with D perhaps TRBD1 (5 bases). The CDR3 is 13 residues long. The germline CDR1 and CDR2 sequences are LNHDA and SQIVND (reference sequence). The V and J ends lost 8 bases and 1 base respectively, with 11 bases between them. The CDR3 loop is CASGTAPNTEAFF. Here the CDR3 DNA reads TGTGCCAGTGGGACCGCGCCGAACACTGAAGCTTTCTTT. Together with reference TRBV19 and TRBJ1-1, the CDR3 gives the full variable domain: DGGITQSPKYLFRKEGQNVTLSCEQNLNHDAMYWYRQDPGQGLRLIYYSQIVNDFQKGDIAEGYSVSREKKESFPLTVTSAQKNPTAFYLCASGTAPNTEAFFGQGTRLTVV.